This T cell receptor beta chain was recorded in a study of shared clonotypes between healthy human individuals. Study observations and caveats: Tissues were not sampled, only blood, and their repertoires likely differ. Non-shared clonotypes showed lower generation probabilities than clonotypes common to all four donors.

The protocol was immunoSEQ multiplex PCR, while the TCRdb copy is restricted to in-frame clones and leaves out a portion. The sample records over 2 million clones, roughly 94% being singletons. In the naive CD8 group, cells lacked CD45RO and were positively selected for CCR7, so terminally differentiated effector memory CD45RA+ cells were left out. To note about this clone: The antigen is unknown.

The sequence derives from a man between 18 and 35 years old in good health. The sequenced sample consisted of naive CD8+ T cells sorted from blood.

CDR3 amino acids: CASSLHRGSYNSPLHF. Here the CDR3 DNA reads TGTGCCAGCAGCTTACACAGGGGATCCTATAATTCACCCCTCCACTTT. This chain uses TRBV11-2 with TRBJ1-6; 7 bases align to TRBD1. V shed 2 bases, J shed 1 base, and the junction held 2 bases outside the gene matches. The CDR3 sequence is 16 residues long. Looked up from germline, CDR1 is SGHAT and CDR2 is FQNNGV.